Below, 31 T cell receptor beta chains from the same sample are listed, as sequenced in a study of control samples from healthy donors and cancer patients. TCRdb keeps only in-frame clones here, not all; method: immunoSEQ multiplex PCR. The sample carries 35,000 to 55,000 clones, about 89% recorded once. The sample consisted of PBMCs. The origin of the receptors is a woman between 55 and 75 years old with lung cancer.

This chain uses TRBV4-1 with TRBJ1-1; D unresolved. Trimming removed 1 base at V and 1 base at J, with 13 bases between. The CDR3 has 16 residues. Germline CDR1 and CDR2: MGHRA and YSYEKL. The CDR3 sequence: CASSQGHLNRNTEAFF. CDR3 nucleotides: TGCGCCAGCAGCCAAGGCCATTTAAACAGGAACACTGAAGCTTTCTTT.

This sequence joins TRBV20-1 and TRBJ2-7; D unclear. Germline assignment: CDR1 DFQATT and CDR2 SNEGSKA (reference sequence). Trimming took off 0 bases at V and 5 bases at J, with 5 bases between the two ends. CDR3 length equals 11 residues. The CDR3 region has the DNA TGCAGTGCTAGAGATGTCGACGAGCAGTACTTC. Translation gives CSARDVDEQYF.

The chain combines TRBV6-5 with TRBJ2-3; D is possibly TRBD1 or TRBD2 (6 bases each). The V end lost 6 bases, the J end lost 6 bases, and 13 bases lay between the germline ends. This CDR3 is built from 13 residues. Germline V lookup: CDR1 MNHEY, CDR2 SVGAGI. This CDR3 is CASRSGGRDTQYF. CDR3 in DNA: TGTGCCAGCAGGAGTGGGGGGCGGGATACGCAGTATTTT.

V usage is TRBV11-2 and J usage is TRBJ2-4; no definite D call. The CDR3 sequence is 15 residues long. The germline gives CDR1 SGHAT, CDR2 FQNNGV. With 6 bases removed from V and 5 bases from J, the gap between germline ends came to 17 bases. The CDR3 protein is CASSHWVAAENIQYF. The CDR3 DNA sequence: TGTGCCAGCAGTCATTGGGTTGCGGCTGAAAACATTCAGTACTTC.

In nucleotides, the CDR3 is TGTGCCAGCAGTGAACTAAGCGTCGGCTCAATCTACGAGCAGTACTTC. Protein sequence: CASSELSVGSIYEQYF. J is TRBJ2-7 and V is TRBV6-1; D remains ambiguous. Germline V CDR1 and CDR2: MNHNS, SASEGT. The V end was cut by 2 bases, the J end by 3 bases, with 17 bases between. This CDR3 is built from 16 residues.

The CDR3 spells CASSQGSGLLTNQPQHF. The CDR3 region has the DNA TGCGCCAGCAGCCAGGGCTCGGGCCTACTCACGAATCAGCCCCAGCATTTT. J is TRBJ1-5 and V is TRBV4-3; D not certain. Trimming pared 3 bases from V and 4 bases from J, leaving 19 bases between. There are 17 residues in the CDR3. The germline V gene encodes CDR1 LGHNA and CDR2 YSLEER.

This chain connects TRBV4-2 to TRBJ2-1; TRBD2 might be the D (6 bases). This CDR3 region has 16 residues. The germline CDR1 and CDR2 sequences are LGHNA and YNFKEQ. V was pared by 1 base and J by 6 bases, with 16 bases between. CDR3 sequence: CASSQGPTSPFNEQFF. The CDR3 region has the DNA TGTGCCAGCAGCCAAGGCCCGACTAGTCCTTTCAATGAGCAGTTCTTC.

This CDR3 reads CASRRDRVEDTQYF. CDR3 bases: TGTGCCAGCAGAAGGGACAGGGTAGAGGATACGCAGTATTTT. The chain uses TRBV2 and TRBJ2-3; 9 nucleotides agree with TRBD1. The CDR3 loop spans 14 amino acids. The V segment lost 6 bases and the J segment 6 bases; nucleotides outside the gene matches: 7. Germline CDR1 is SNHLY and CDR2 is FYNNEI. Full variable domain (missing parts from reference TRBV2 and TRBJ2-3): EPEVTQTPSHQVTQMGQEVILRCVPISNHLYFYWYRQILGQKVEFLVSFYNNEISEKSEIFDDQFSVERPDGSNFTLKIRSTKLEDSAMYFCASRRDRVEDTQYFGPGTRLTVL.

The chain is built from TRBV28 and TRBJ2-7, with 8 bases that match TRBD2. Germline V gene data show CDR1 as MDHEN and CDR2 as SYDVKM. V was clipped by 6 bases and J by 0 bases; unmatched bases: 7. CDR3 length: 15 residues. The chain's CDR3 is CASRTAGVGSYEQYF. The CDR3 bases are TGTGCCAGCAGGACAGCGGGAGTAGGCTCCTACGAGCAGTACTTC.

The chain joins TRBV28 to TRBJ1-1; 7 bases agree with TRBD1. This CDR3 contains 13 residues. Germline V gene sequence: CDR1 MDHEN, CDR2 SYDVKM. The ends lost 8 bases at V and 4 bases at J; junction bases unmatched: 7. CDR3 amino acids: CASGQRGPTEAFF. CDR3 coding DNA: TGTGCCAGCGGACAAAGGGGGCCCACTGAAGCTTTCTTT.

The chain links TRBV11-1 to TRBJ2-7; D call uncertain. V was cut by 6 bases and J by 0 bases, with 12 bases left in between. The CDR3 extends over 14 amino acids. Germline loops: CDR1 SGHAT, CDR2 FQDESV (reference sequence). CDR3 loop: CASRGLSTSYEQYF. The CDR3 bases are TGTGCCAGCAGAGGGCTGTCCACCTCCTACGAGCAGTACTTC. The variable domain in full, completed from reference TRBV11-1 and TRBJ2-7, reads EAEVAQSPRYKITEKSQAVAFWCDPISGHATLYWYRQILGQGPELLVQFQDESVVDDSQLPKDRFSAERLKGVDSTLKIQPAELGDSAMYLCASRGLSTSYEQYFGPGTRLTVT.

The chain uses TRBV15 and TRBJ2-7; 9 bases match TRBD2. CDR3 length: 15 amino acids. Trimming at V came to 1 base and at J to 3 bases, leaving 4 bases not matched to a gene. From germline, CDR1 is LNHNV and CDR2 YYDKDF (reference sequence). The DNA for the CDR3 is TGTGCCACCAGCAGAGCTCCTAGCGGGATCTACGAGCAGTACTTC. This gives the protein CATSRAPSGIYEQYF.

This clone is a singleton in its sample. The chain uses TRBV7-2 and TRBJ2-3; TRBD2 matches at 10 bases. The CDR3 spans 18 residues. From germline, CDR1 is SGHTA and CDR2 FQGNSA. V trimming: 5 bases; J trimming: 5 bases; junction bases outside the gene matches: 16. CDR3 region: CASSALGLTSGEGDTQYF. CDR3 DNA: TGTGCCAGCAGCGCCTTGGGCTTAACTAGCGGGGAGGGAGATACGCAGTATTTT.

V usage is TRBV19 and J usage is TRBJ1-2; TRBD1 might be the D (5 bases). CDR1 is LNHDA and CDR2 is SQIVND in the germline V gene (reference sequence). With 7 bases removed from V and 5 bases from J, the gap between germline ends came to 14 bases. The CDR3 is 13 residues long. The DNA of the CDR3 is TGTGCCAGTAAAATCAGGGACGGGTATGGCTACACCTTC. The encoded protein is CASKIRDGYGYTF.

Only a few counts were recorded for this clone. The chain joins TRBV10-1 to TRBJ1-1; weak D call: TRBD1 (5 bases). Germline V gene lookup returns CDR1 WNHNN and CDR2 SYGVQD (reference sequence). This CDR3 has 13 amino acids. The V gene lost 1 base and the J gene lost 5 bases, with 8 bases spanning the gap. CDR3 DNA sequence: TGCGCCAGCAGTGAGTATAGGGGAACTGAAGCTTTCTTT. This sequence encodes CASSEYRGTEAFF.

The genes are TRBV5-1 and TRBJ1-2; no clear D. The CDR3 sequence is 13 residues long. The V gene lost 0 bases and the J gene lost 8 bases, with 11 bases spanning the gap. Germline CDR1 and CDR2: SGHRS and YFSETQ. CDR3 protein: CASSLVGVEGYTF. The CDR3 DNA is TGCGCCAGCAGCTTGGTTGGGGTGGAGGGCTACACCTTC. Complete variable domain (other parts from reference TRBV5-1 and TRBJ1-2): KAGVTQTPRYLIKTRGQQVTLSCSPISGHRSVSWYQQTPGQGLQFLFEYFSETQRNKGNFPGRFSGRQFSNSRSEMNVSTLELGDSALYLCASSLVGVEGYTFGSGTRLTVV.

The J gene is TRBJ2-5, the V gene TRBV12-3 or TRBV12-4; TRBD2 might be the D (5 bases). The CDR3 has 8 residues. The CDR3 reads CGGRTQYF. For the CDR3, the DNA is TGTGGAGGGAGGACCCAGTACTTC.

V gene TRBV18 combines with J gene TRBJ2-3; no firm D call. CDR3 size: 13 residues. V lost 3 bases and J 4 bases, leaving 8 bases between the germline ends. CDR1 is KGHSH, CDR2 LQKENI, per germline. In nucleotides, the CDR3 is TGTGCCAGCTCACCTTTCACCGCAGATACGCAGTATTTT. It codes for CASSPFTADTQYF.

The J gene is TRBJ2-5, the V gene TRBV10-3, with a weak D call TRBD1 (5 bases). Per the germline V gene, CDR1 is ENHRY and CDR2 is SYGVKD. V was clipped by 7 bases and J by 4 bases, with 13 bases between them. The CDR3 length is 13 residues. CDR3 amino acids: CAINGHLTETQYF. In DNA form, the CDR3 reads TGTGCCATCAATGGACACCTCACAGAGACCCAGTACTTC.

The rearrangement links TRBV4-3 to TRBJ2-3, with TRBD2 matching 7 bases. The germline V gene has CDR1 LGHNA and CDR2 YSLEER. This CDR3 has 17 residues. Losses at the gene ends were 0 bases for V and 0 bases for J; bases not matched to a gene: 6. The CDR3 sequence: CASSQDWSSGSTDTQYF. CDR3 coding DNA: TGCGCCAGCAGCCAAGATTGGAGTAGCGGGAGCACAGATACGCAGTATTTT.

This clone appeared once. V usage is TRBV12-5 and J usage is TRBJ2-4; D call uncertain. Between the trimmed V and J ends, which lost 2 bases and 1 base, there was a span of 12 bases. CDR3 length equals 16 residues. CDR1 and CDR2 (germline): LGHNT, FRNRAP. The CDR3 spells CASGLFVASAKNIQYF. In DNA, the CDR3 is TGTGCTAGTGGTTTGTTTGTGGCTAGTGCCAAAAACATTCAGTACTTC.

In its sample, this clone was seen once. The chain is built from TRBV6-2 or TRBV6-3 and TRBJ2-7; D call uncertain. This CDR3 contains 16 residues. Germline V lookup: CDR1 MNHEY, CDR2 SVGEGT. V was clipped by 0 bases and J by 3 bases, with 15 bases between them. The CDR3 DNA sequence: TGTGCCAGCAGTTACTCCATTTTTTTTTCTCGCTACGAGCAGTACTTC. It encodes CASSYSIFFSRYEQYF.

The CDR3 region has the DNA TGCAGTGCGAGTCAGGGGTATGCCAATCAGCCCCAGCATTTT. This codes for CSASQGYANQPQHF. The chain recombines TRBV20-1 with TRBJ1-5; D might be TRBD1 (6 bases). V lost 6 bases and J lost 3, with 15 bases in between. Germline CDR1 reads DFQATT; CDR2 reads SNEGSKA (reference sequence). The CDR3 totals 14 residues.

The chain employs TRBV24-1 and TRBJ2-2; 7 nucleotides line up with TRBD1. The length of the CDR3 is 15 residues. Germline loops: CDR1 KGHDR, CDR2 SFDVKD. The V and J ends lost 5 bases and 1 base, in that order; junction bases with no gene match: 3. CDR3 DNA sequence: TGTGCCACCAGTGCCTGGGACAGGAACACCGGGGAGCTGTTTTTT. It is translated as CATSAWDRNTGELFF.

The CDR3 region is CASRVTPGTEAFF. CDR3 DNA sequence: TGCGCCAGCAGAGTCACCCCGGGAACTGAAGCTTTCTTT. V is TRBV5-1 and J is TRBJ1-1, with no clear D. V was pared by 5 bases and J by 5 bases, with 13 bases between. The germline V gene encodes CDR1 SGHRS and CDR2 YFSETQ. This CDR3 contains 13 residues.

The chain uses TRBV30 and TRBJ1-2; 8 positions match TRBD1. This CDR3 is built from 13 residues. Germline CDR1 and CDR2: GTSNPN and SVGIG (reference sequence). The J segment lost 8 bases and the V segment lost 2 bases, leaving 7 bases of the junction unmatched. CDR3 DNA: TGTGCCTGGAGTTCCGGGACAGGAAGCGGCTACACCTTC. It specifies CAWSSGTGSGYTF. Drawing the rest from reference TRBV30 and TRBJ1-2, the complete variable domain is SQTIHQWPATLVQPVGSPLSLECTVEGTSNPNLYWYRQAAGRGLQLLFYSVGIGQISSEVPQNLSASRPQDRQFILSSKKLLLSDSGFYLCAWSSGTGSGYTFGSGTRLTVV.

This sequence joins TRBV7-6 and TRBJ2-2; TRBD1 matches at 7 bases. V gave up 1 base and J gave up 4 bases; unmatched junction bases: 6. This CDR3 is 16 amino acids long. Per the germline V gene, CDR1 is SGHVS and CDR2 is FNYEAQ. CDR3 loop: CASSLEQGSATGELFF. The CDR3 region has the DNA TGTGCCAGCAGCTTAGAACAGGGGAGCGCCACCGGGGAGCTGTTTTTT.

The rearrangement joins TRBV7-2 to TRBJ1-2; weak D call: TRBD1 (6 bases). There are 13 residues in the CDR3. Germline CDR1 reads SGHTA; CDR2 reads FQGNSA. Trimming left V 5 bases short and J 8 bases short, with 15 bases between. For the CDR3, the DNA is TGTGCCAGCAGCCCACAGGGACGGGACGGCTACACCTTC. This encodes CASSPQGRDGYTF.

The chain employs TRBV9 and TRBJ2-1; D might be TRBD2 (5 bases). The CDR3 contains 14 residues. V was pared by 4 bases and J by 8 bases, with 16 bases between. Germline V gene lookup returns CDR1 SGDLS and CDR2 YYNGEE. The CDR3 DNA reads as TGTGCCAGCAGCCCCCCGGGAAGCGACTATGAGCAGTTCTTC. Its translation is CASSPPGSDYEQFF.

The CDR3 DNA reads TGTGCCTGGAGTGAAGGGGATCAAGAGACCCAGTACTTC. Encoded protein: CAWSEGDQETQYF. The gene calls are TRBV30 and TRBJ2-5; D perhaps matches TRBD1 (5 bases). Germline V CDR1 and CDR2: GTSNPN, SVGIG (reference sequence). The CDR3 has 13 amino acids. V dropped 1 base and J dropped 2 bases, with 8 bases sitting between them.

The chain couples TRBV9 to TRBJ1-4; 10 bases agree with TRBD1. Trimming at V came to 4 bases and at J to 8 bases, leaving 5 bases not matched to a gene. Germline-derived CDR1 and CDR2 are SGDLS and YYNGEE. CDR3 size: 14 residues. CDR3: CASSLGQGEEKLFF. CDR3 DNA: TGTGCCAGCAGCTTAGGACAGGGGGAGGAAAAACTGTTTTTT.